This T cell receptor beta chain was identified during a study of blood T cell repertoires in COVID-19. TCRdb's table, derived via immunoSEQ multiplex PCR, lists solely in-frame clones and lacks some. The data contain under 85,000 clones, less than 90% of them seen just once; the ten biggest clones take up roughly 18%. Germline loops: CDR1 SGHRS, CDR2 YFSETQ. Trimming left V 0 bases short and J 5 bases short, with 20 bases between. CDR3 length: 17 amino acids. The origin of this receptor is a man aged 80 or over in a cohort sampled during active COVID-19. The rearrangement links TRBV5-1 to TRBJ2-5; tentative D call: TRBD1 (6 bases). Material: peripheral blood. CDR3 residues: CASSLVARGRQTETQYF. The CDR3 DNA is TGCGCCAGCAGCTTGGTGGCCAGGGGTCGCCAAACGGAGACCCAGTACTTC.